The 21 T cell receptor beta chains given below trace back to one sample, sequenced in a study of T cell responses to AZD1222 COVID-19 vaccine. This table comes from immunoSEQ multiplex PCR, and its TCRdb copy is limited to in-frame clones, with some not included. This table has under 150,000 clones, almost 95% appearing once. The starting material was peripheral blood, obtained 28 days after the second AZD1222 dose. Receptor source: an adult who received the AZD1222 COVID-19 vaccine.

The chain recombines TRBV3-1 (or the pseudogene TRBV3-2) with TRBJ1-4; tentative D call: TRBD1 (5 bases). V shed 2 bases and J shed 12 bases, with 13 bases lying between them. Germline CDR1 and CDR2: LGHDT and YNNKEL (reference sequence). This CDR3 contains 13 residues. The CDR3 sequence is CASSQSGQGQLFF. The CDR3 nucleotides are TGTGCCAGCAGCCAAAGTGGGCAGGGACAACTGTTTTTT.

J is TRBJ1-1 and V is TRBV7-2; tentative D call: TRBD1 (6 bases). There are 14 residues in the CDR3. CDR1 is SGHTA, CDR2 FQGNSA, per germline. V was pared by 5 bases and J by 4 bases, with 14 bases between. CDR3 protein: CASSPRGQGTEAFF. In DNA form, the CDR3 reads TGTGCCAGCAGCCCACGGGGGCAGGGCACTGAAGCTTTCTTT. The variable domain in full, completed from reference TRBV7-2 and TRBJ1-1, reads GAGVSQSPSNKVTEKGKDVELRCDPISGHTALYWYRQSLGQGLEFLIYFQGNSAPDKSGLPSDRFSAERTGGSVSTLTIQRTQQEDSAVYLCASSPRGQGTEAFFGQGTRLTVV.

V gene TRBV28 combines with J gene TRBJ2-7, with D uncertain. CDR3 size: 12 residues. Germline CDR1 is MDHEN and CDR2 is SYDVKM. Trimming removed 2 bases from V and 4 bases from J, with 6 bases in between. CDR3 region: CASSLGDYEQYF. The CDR3 coding sequence is TGTGCCAGCAGTTTAGGGGATTACGAGCAGTACTTC.

The chain joins TRBV15 to TRBJ2-4; D might be TRBD2 (5 bases). Between the trimmed V and J ends, which lost 0 bases and 6 bases, there was a span of 24 bases. Looked up from germline, CDR1 is LNHNV and CDR2 is YYDKDF (reference sequence). CDR3 length: 19 amino acids. The CDR3 spells CATSRESAEVARSVNIQYF. CDR3 coding DNA: TGTGCCACCAGCAGAGAGTCTGCGGAGGTGGCTAGGTCTGTAAACATTCAGTACTTC.

This chain links TRBV20-1 with TRBJ1-6; 9 nucleotides line up with TRBD1. CDR1 and CDR2 (germline): DFQATT, SNEGSKA (reference sequence). V trimming: 3 bases; J trimming: 0 bases; junction bases outside the gene matches: 3. This CDR3 has 16 amino acids. CDR3 residues: CSASAGQGSYNSPLHF. CDR3 bases: TGCAGTGCTAGTGCGGGACAGGGCTCCTATAATTCACCCCTCCACTTT.

This sequence joins TRBV5-6 and TRBJ1-1, with a possible D match to TRBD1 (5 bases). V was cut by 1 base and J by 2 bases, with 6 bases left in between. Germline V lookup: CDR1 SGHDT, CDR2 YYEEEE. The length of the CDR3 is 13 residues. The CDR3 sequence is CASSLQGNTEAFF. As DNA, the CDR3 is TGTGCCAGCAGCTTGCAGGGAAACACTGAAGCTTTCTTT.

The chain links TRBV29-1 to TRBJ1-2, with a possible D match to TRBD1 (5 bases). With 5 bases removed from V and 3 bases from J, the gap between germline ends came to 10 bases. The V gene's germline CDR1 is SQVTM and CDR2 ANQGSEA. This CDR3 comprises 12 residues. The DNA for the CDR3 is TGCAGCGTTTGGACACCTTACTATGGCTACACCTTC. Its translation: CSVWTPYYGYTF.

The chain links TRBV7-9 to TRBJ1-5, with D unclear. The CDR3 runs to 12 residues. The V and J ends lost 3 bases and 6 bases respectively, with 6 bases between them. The V gene's germline CDR1 is SEHNR and CDR2 FQNEAQ (reference sequence). The CDR3 coding sequence is TGTGCCAGCAGCTTGGGTATTCAGCCCCAGCATTTT. It encodes CASSLGIQPQHF. Drawing the rest from reference TRBV7-9 and TRBJ1-5, the complete variable domain is DTGVSQNPRHKITKRGQNVTFRCDPISEHNRLYWYRQTLGQGPEFLTYFQNEAQLEKSRLLSDRFSAERPKGSFSTLEIQRTEQGDSAMYLCASSLGIQPQHFGDGTRLSIL.

The V call is TRBV6-2 or TRBV6-3, the J call TRBJ2-7, with TRBD1 as a possible D gene (5 bases). Germline lookup yields CDR1 MNHEY and CDR2 SVGEGT. The V and J ends lost 4 bases and 2 bases respectively, with 9 bases between them. This CDR3 contains 13 residues. The CDR3 coding sequence is TGTGCCAGCAGTTTAGGGGATCCCTACGAGCAGTACGTC. Its protein is CASSLGDPYEQYV.

The genes are TRBV12-3 or TRBV12-4 and TRBJ1-6; D is undetermined. This CDR3 has 13 amino acids. Trimming shortened V by 5 bases and J by 9 bases, and 11 bases separated the two germline ends. The CDR3 region is CASSVADSSPLHF. Written as DNA, the CDR3 is TGTGCCAGCAGTGTGGCAGATAGTTCACCCCTCCACTTT.

The chain combines TRBV4-2 with TRBJ2-1; possibly TRBD1 or TRBD2 for D (5 bases each). V lost 2 bases to trimming and J lost 5 bases, with 13 bases between them. The CDR3 length is 15 residues. Germline V gene lookup returns CDR1 LGHNA and CDR2 YNFKEQ. The DNA of the CDR3 is TGTGCCAGCAGCCAACACCTTGGGACCGACAATGAGCAGTTCTTC. This codes for CASSQHLGTDNEQFF.

This clone was counted only a few times. This rearrangement joins TRBV6-4 to TRBJ2-1, with 7 nucleotides matching TRBD2. CDR1 and CDR2 from the germline V gene are MRHNA and SNTAGT. CDR3 size: 15 residues. With 0 bases clipped from V and 8 bases from J, the junction kept 7 bases outside the gene matches. The CDR3, as DNA: TGTGCCAGCAGTGACTCGGAGGGAGGGTCCCATGAGCAGTTCTTC. Translating gives CASSDSEGGSHEQFF.

This chain links TRBV10-3 with TRBJ2-1; D tentatively reads TRBD1 or TRBD2 (5 bases each). This CDR3 is built from 16 residues. CDR1 and CDR2 from the germline V gene are ENHRY and SYGVKD. V lost 11 bases to trimming and J lost 2 bases, with 22 bases between them. The CDR3 spells CASRGLGQLAYNEQFF. The DNA of the CDR3 is TGTGCCTCTCGGGGCCTGGGGCAGCTAGCCTACAATGAGCAGTTCTTC.

The chain joins TRBV7-2 to TRBJ2-2, with 7 bases lining up with TRBD1. CDR3 length equals 16 residues. Losses at the gene ends were 1 base for V and 5 bases for J; bases not matched to a gene: 7. Germline-derived CDR1 and CDR2 are SGHTA and FQGNSA. CDR3 in DNA: TGTGCCAGCAGCTTAGGGGGCAGGGGGTTTACCGGGGAGCTGTTTTTT. Its translation is CASSLGGRGFTGELFF. Full variable domain (outside the CDR3, taken from reference TRBV7-2 and TRBJ2-2): GAGVSQSPSNKVTEKGKDVELRCDPISGHTALYWYRQSLGQGLEFLIYFQGNSAPDKSGLPSDRFSAERTGGSVSTLTIQRTQQEDSAVYLCASSLGGRGFTGELFFGEGSRLTVL.

The chain is built from TRBV6-5 and TRBJ1-6; 7 bases match TRBD1. Per the germline V gene, CDR1 is MNHEY and CDR2 is SVGAGI. The CDR3 contains 15 residues. J lost 6 bases, V lost 6 bases, and 8 bases had no gene match. CDR3: CASRLGDRANSPLHF. CDR3 DNA sequence: TGTGCCAGCAGGTTGGGGGACAGAGCTAATTCACCCCTCCACTTT.

The chain links TRBV4-1 to TRBJ2-4, with 11 bases lining up with TRBD2. V dropped 2 bases and J dropped 7; count of bases not matched to a gene: 10. This CDR3 is built from 17 residues. The germline V gene encodes CDR1 MGHRA and CDR2 YSYEKL. The CDR3 sequence: CASSQLYAGLAVNIQYF. The CDR3 DNA follows: TGCGCCAGCAGCCAACTCTATGCGGGACTAGCGGTTAACATTCAGTACTTC.

V is TRBV7-8 and J is TRBJ1-5, with TRBD1 as a possible D gene (5 bases). Germline V gene sequence: CDR1 SGHVS, CDR2 FQNEAQ. V dropped 3 bases and J dropped 3 bases, with 12 bases sitting between them. This CDR3 comprises 15 residues. Written as DNA, the CDR3 is TGTGCCAGCAGCTTTCGGGACGGTTACAATCAGCCCCAGCATTTT. Its protein product is CASSFRDGYNQPQHF.

This clone was counted once. The rearrangement uses TRBV5-5 and TRBJ1-4; 9 positions match TRBD1. The germline V gene has CDR1 SGHKS and CDR2 YYEKEE (reference sequence). Trimming at V came to 4 bases and at J to 8 bases, leaving 9 bases not matched to a gene. The CDR3 sequence is 15 residues long. The CDR3 reads CASSPGTGYGEKLFF. The DNA for the CDR3 is TGTGCCAGCAGCCCCGGGACAGGGTACGGAGAAAAACTGTTTTTT.

This rearrangement joins TRBV6-5 to TRBJ1-2, with a possible D match to TRBD1 (5 bases). V was pared by 10 bases and J by 7 bases, with 16 bases between. The CDR3 is 12 amino acids. The germline V gene encodes CDR1 MNHEY and CDR2 SVGAGI. The chain's CDR3 is CANGGTLGGYTF. The CDR3 DNA reads TGTGCCAATGGGGGGACTCTGGGTGGCTACACCTTC.

This chain connects TRBV25-1 to TRBJ1-2; no firm D call. The germline CDR1 and CDR2 sequences are MGHDK and SYGVNS. The CDR3 runs to 15 residues. The V gene lost 0 bases and the J gene lost 6 bases, with 14 bases spanning the gap. DNA of the CDR3: TGTGCCAGCAGTGAATATGCAAGAGGCCTTGATGGCTACACCTTC. This translates into CASSEYARGLDGYTF.

V is TRBV19 and J is TRBJ1-4, with 7 bases identical to TRBD1. Trimming took 2 bases from V and 0 from J; bases not matched to a gene: 6. CDR1 and CDR2 from the germline V gene are LNHDA and SQIVND (reference sequence). The CDR3 contains 17 residues. DNA for the CDR3: TGTGCCAGTAGTATAAGGACAGGTCGGGCAACTAATGAAAAACTGTTTTTT. Encoded protein: CASSIRTGRATNEKLFF.